A single sample gave rise to the 13 T cell receptor beta chains below, sequenced in a study of blood T cell repertoires in COVID-19. Assay used: immunoSEQ multiplex PCR; TCRdb lists only in-frame clones, some missing. This table has roughly 570,000 clones, around 90% appearing once. The sequenced material came from peripheral blood. Receptors originate from a woman between 45 and 60 years old with COVID-19, enrolled during active disease.

This chain connects TRBV30 to TRBJ1-2; D is undetermined. The CDR3 consists of 10 residues. Germline V gene data show CDR1 as GTSNPN and CDR2 as SVGIG (reference sequence). The V end was cut by 8 bases, the J end by 3 bases, with 7 bases between. For the CDR3, the DNA is TGTGCCCTCGGGGACTATGGCTACACCTTC. Protein sequence: CALGDYGYTF.

This clone was detected only once. The V call is TRBV3-1 (or the pseudogene TRBV3-2), the J call TRBJ2-7; D may be TRBD2 (6 bases). The CDR3 contains 16 residues. Germline V gene lookup returns CDR1 LGHDT and CDR2 YNNKEL (reference sequence). V was trimmed by 0 bases and J by 2 bases, leaving 14 bases between them. The DNA of the CDR3 is TGTGCCAGCAGCCAAGATTTTGGGGGGTACACCTACGAGCAGTACTTC. This translates into CASSQDFGGYTYEQYF.

This chain links TRBV5-1 with TRBJ2-7; 9 bases map to TRBD1. The junction had 8 bases not matched to a gene; V was cut back by 9 bases and J by 4 bases. CDR1 is SGHRS and CDR2 is YFSETQ in the germline V gene. This CDR3 spans 13 amino acids. CDR3 in amino acids: CATSTGGGYEQYF. CDR3 sequence (DNA): TGCGCCACCTCGACAGGGGGAGGGTACGAGCAGTACTTC.

The chain is built from TRBV28 and TRBJ1-4; D not resolved. From germline, CDR1 is MDHEN and CDR2 SYDVKM. Trimming removed 5 bases at V and 3 bases at J, with 13 bases between. CDR3 length: 15 amino acids. CDR3 sequence (DNA): TGTGCCAGCAGTATTCAGACTGCATCTAATGAAAAACTGTTTTTT. Protein sequence: CASSIQTASNEKLFF.

V is TRBV25-1 and J is TRBJ1-2; D uncertain. Between the trimmed V and J ends, which lost 5 bases and 4 bases, there was a span of 8 bases. The CDR3 sequence is 12 residues long. CDR1 MGHDK and CDR2 SYGVNS come from the germline V gene. The CDR3 loop reads CASSNPGYGYTF. Here the CDR3 DNA reads TGTGCCAGCAGTAATCCAGGCTATGGCTACACCTTC.

The V gene is TRBV23-1, the J gene TRBJ2-7; 9 positions match TRBD1. TRBV23-1 is designated an ORF whose function remains uncertain. Germline trimming cut 6 bases from V and 3 bases from J; bases unmatched to any gene: 6. CDR3 length equals 14 residues. The CDR3 protein is CASRPGQGDYEQYF. The CDR3 region has the DNA TGCGCCAGCAGACCGGGACAGGGCGACTACGAGCAGTACTTC.

This clone was seen only a few times. V gene TRBV10-3 combines with J gene TRBJ2-7; 7 nucleotides agree with TRBD1. The junction had 4 bases not matched to a gene; V was cut back by 4 bases and J by 1 base. The V gene's germline CDR1 is ENHRY and CDR2 SYGVKD. The CDR3 runs to 14 residues. CDR3 protein: CAISGTGSSYEQYF. In nucleotides, the CDR3 is TGTGCCATCAGTGGGACAGGTTCGTCCTACGAGCAGTACTTC.

This clone was found once. The chain employs TRBV7-9 and TRBJ1-4, with D perhaps matching TRBD1 (5 bases). V lost 10 bases to trimming and J lost 8 bases, with 17 bases between them. CDR1 SEHNR and CDR2 FQNEAQ come from the germline V gene (reference sequence). This CDR3 is built from 13 residues. The CDR3 protein is CAIAQEKGEKLFF. The DNA for the CDR3 is TGTGCCATCGCACAGGAAAAAGGGGAAAAACTGTTTTTT. Based on the CDR3 plus reference TRBV7-9 and TRBJ1-4, the full variable domain is DTGVSQNPRHKITKRGQNVTFRCDPISEHNRLYWYRQTLGQGPEFLTYFQNEAQLEKSRLLSDRFSAERPKGSFSTLEIQRTEQGDSAMYLCAIAQEKGEKLFFGSGTQLSVL.

The chain combines TRBV5-1 with TRBJ1-4, with D perhaps matching TRBD1 (5 bases). V dropped 4 bases and J dropped 4 bases, with 14 bases sitting between them. CDR3 length equals 15 residues. Germline CDR1 reads SGHRS; CDR2 reads YFSETQ. The CDR3 region has the DNA TGCGCCAGCAGCCCCTGGGGCGCCGGTAATGAAAAACTGTTTTTT. It yields the protein CASSPWGAGNEKLFF.

This clone showed up just a few times. The CDR3 nucleotides are TGTGCCAGCAGTCGACAGGGTCCCCCAGCACCTAACACCGGGGAGCTGTTTTTT. It translates to CASSRQGPPAPNTGELFF. The rearrangement links TRBV11-3 to TRBJ2-2; TRBD1 agrees at 7 bases. The V and J ends lost 6 bases and 2 bases, in that order; junction bases with no gene match: 15. Germline CDR1 is SGHNT and CDR2 is YENEEA. CDR3 size: 18 residues.

The chain combines TRBV11-2 with TRBJ1-1; 10 nucleotides align to TRBD1. CDR1 is SGHAT, CDR2 FQNNGV, per germline. The CDR3 totals 19 residues. Germline trimming cut 0 bases from V and 0 bases from J; bases unmatched to any gene: 10. CDR3 residues: CASSLDLWDRGLMNTEAFF. In DNA, the CDR3 is TGTGCCAGCAGCTTAGATCTGTGGGACAGGGGTCTCATGAACACTGAAGCTTTCTTT.

This chain uses TRBV5-4 with TRBJ2-7; 7 bases are shared with TRBD1. The germline CDR1 and CDR2 sequences are SGHNT and YYREEE (reference sequence). The CDR3 runs to 15 residues. With 3 bases clipped from V and 4 bases from J, the junction kept 10 bases outside the gene matches. CDR3 nucleotide sequence: TGTGCCAGCAGCTCACCGGGACAGAAAGCTTACGAGCAGTACTTC. Protein: CASSSPGQKAYEQYF.

The V and J genes are TRBV2 and TRBJ2-6, with TRBD1 as a possible D gene (5 bases). The germline gives CDR1 SNHLY, CDR2 FYNNEI. The CDR3 extends over 15 amino acids. Deletions cut 3 bases from V and 0 bases from J, with 6 bases between. This chain's CDR3 is CASSETASGANVLTF. The CDR3 nucleotides are TGTGCCAGCAGTGAGACAGCCTCTGGGGCCAACGTCCTGACTTTC.